The 15 T cell receptor beta chains reported below all come from one sample, sequenced in a study of T cell repertoires in cytomegalovirus infection. TCRdb passed the reads through MiXCR, listing each CDR3 protein once. The sample holds 300,000 to 450,000 distinct CDR3 sequences, about a sixth seen once. What was sequenced was PBMCs. The receptor set was obtained from a human donor in good health (CMV status not recorded). Some clones in this sample may be carry-over from other donors' samples.

This clonotype was recorded a few times. This chain connects TRBV30 to TRBJ2-1, with a weak D call TRBD1 (5 bases). The CDR3 covers 13 residues. V lost 5 bases and J lost 4, with 12 bases in between. CDR1 is GTSNPN and CDR2 is SVGIG in the germline V gene (reference sequence). CDR3 region: CAWQGKSYNEQFF. The CDR3 bases are TGTGCCTGGCAGGGAAAATCATACAATGAGCAGTTCTTC.

This clonotype occurred a few times. The genes are TRBV4-1 and TRBJ1-4; D call uncertain. CDR1 and CDR2 (germline): MGHRA, YSYEKL. Trimming shortened V by 0 bases and J by 2 bases, and 16 bases separated the two germline ends. CDR3 length equals 18 residues. The CDR3 is CASSQDLRRFLTNEKLFF. DNA of the CDR3: TGCGCCAGCAGCCAAGATCTCCGACGGTTTTTGACTAATGAAAAACTGTTTTTT.

In this sample, this clonotype turned up many times. The V and J genes are TRBV6-2 or TRBV6-3 and TRBJ1-1, with TRBD1 matching over 7 bases. The CDR3 runs to 15 residues. V shed 7 bases, J shed 3 bases, and the junction held 11 bases outside the gene matches. CDR1 is MNHEY, CDR2 SVGEGT, per germline. The CDR3 sequence: CASNIPRQGHTEAFF. As DNA, the CDR3 is TGTGCCAGCAACATCCCCAGACAGGGCCACACTGAAGCTTTCTTT.

V gene TRBV20-1 combines with J gene TRBJ1-2; D is possibly TRBD1 (5 bases). This CDR3 has 14 residues. The germline CDR1 and CDR2 sequences are DFQATT and SNEGSKA (reference sequence). The V end was cut by 8 bases, the J end by 4 bases, with 20 bases between. In nucleotides, the CDR3 is TGCAGTACTCAGGGCGGGGAAAGAGTCTATGGCTACACCTTC. It encodes CSTQGGERVYGYTF.

This clonotype was observed many times. This sequence joins TRBV24-1 and TRBJ2-3; 14 bases align to TRBD2. There are 19 residues in the CDR3. V was pared by 6 bases and J by 2 bases, with 12 bases of the junction left unmatched. Germline V gives CDR1 KGHDR, CDR2 SFDVKD. CDR3 loop: CATSPGTSGGVVSTDTQYF. CDR3 bases: TGTGCCACCAGTCCCGGGACTAGCGGGGGAGTGGTCTCCACAGATACGCAGTATTTT.

This clonotype has a single count. The chain joins TRBV27 to TRBJ2-7; D perhaps matches TRBD2 (6 bases). The length of the CDR3 is 13 residues. V shed 9 bases and J shed 2 bases, with 14 bases lying between them. CDR1 and CDR2 (germline): MNHEY, SMNVEV (reference sequence). The CDR3 DNA reads TGTGCCAGGCGTTTAGGAGGGGCCTACGAGCAGTACTTC. Amino acids: CARRLGGAYEQYF.

The rearrangement joins TRBV12-3 or TRBV12-4 to TRBJ2-1, with 8 nucleotides matching TRBD1. The CDR3 has 15 residues. V trimming: 5 bases; J trimming: 5 bases; junction bases outside the gene matches: 8. The CDR3 bases are TGTGCCAGCAGTCCCCCCAGGGGGCACCACAATGAGCAGTTCTTC. Amino acid sequence: CASSPPRGHHNEQFF.

There are many counts of this clonotype. The gene calls are TRBV7-6 and TRBJ2-7, with TRBD1 as a possible D gene (6 bases). CDR3 length equals 13 residues. The V gene lost 4 bases and the J gene lost 4 bases, with 11 bases spanning the gap. Germline CDR1 is SGHVS and CDR2 is FNYEAQ. This chain's CDR3 is CASSSPTGYEQYF. The CDR3 nucleotides are TGTGCCAGCAGCTCGCCCACAGGGTACGAGCAGTACTTC.

The genes are TRBV19 and TRBJ1-2, with a tentative D call TRBD1 (6 bases). Germline assignment: CDR1 LNHDA and CDR2 SQIVND (reference sequence). Trimming stripped 5 bases from V and 8 bases from J, with 15 bases between. The CDR3 runs to 13 residues. The CDR3 here is CASSLIGTKGYTF. DNA for the CDR3: TGTGCCAGTAGTCTTATAGGGACAAAGGGCTACACCTTC.

The chain has TRBV27 and TRBJ2-3, with D possibly TRBD2 on 5 matching bases. The CDR3 has 18 amino acids. The V end was cut by 5 bases, the J end by 0 bases, with 21 bases between. Germline lookup yields CDR1 MNHEY and CDR2 SMNVEV (reference sequence). The CDR3 loop is CASSPRPAGGLSTDTQYF. The DNA of the CDR3 is TGTGCCAGCAGTCCCCGCCCGGCCGGAGGACTTAGCACAGATACGCAGTATTTT.

This clonotype has more than one count but fewer than ten. V is TRBV4-1 and J is TRBJ1-2, with 7 bases aligning to TRBD1. Germline CDR1 MGHRA, CDR2 YSYEKL. V was clipped by 2 bases and J by 3 bases; unmatched bases: 3. The CDR3 contains 14 residues. CDR3 loop: CASSQIGQDYGYTF. CDR3 nucleotides: TGCGCCAGCAGCCAAATAGGACAGGACTATGGCTACACCTTC.

This sequence joins TRBV19 and TRBJ2-5; D not resolved. The CDR3 loop spans 18 amino acids. Germline lookup yields CDR1 LNHDA and CDR2 SQIVND (reference sequence). The germline V and J ends were trimmed by 3 bases and 1 base, with 21 bases remaining between them. The CDR3, as DNA: TGTGCCAGTAGTATCAAACCCTCGACCATCGATGTCCAAGAGACCCAGTACTTC. It is translated as CASSIKPSTIDVQETQYF.

This clonotype was found many times. The V and J genes are TRBV7-8 and TRBJ1-1, with D unresolved. The V gene's germline CDR1 is SGHVS and CDR2 FQNEAQ. The CDR3 is made up of 13 amino acids. Trimming stripped 5 bases from V and 0 bases from J, with 7 bases between. CDR3 sequence reads: CASSPVLNTEAFF. Here the CDR3 DNA reads TGTGCCAGCAGCCCGGTTCTGAACACTGAAGCTTTCTTT.

This clonotype was counted ten times or more. The rearrangement joins TRBV10-3 to TRBJ2-1, with 11 bases matching TRBD2. CDR1 ENHRY and CDR2 SYGVKD come from the germline V gene. The CDR3 totals 15 residues. With V trimmed by 6 bases and J by 6 bases, 7 bases remained unmatched. CDR3 sequence: CAIRTTGTSGNEQFF. CDR3 DNA: TGTGCCATCAGGACTACCGGGACTAGCGGCAATGAGCAGTTCTTC.

The table lists this clonotype with many counts. The rearrangement joins TRBV11-2 to TRBJ2-1, with 9 bases aligning to TRBD2. J was trimmed by 12 bases and V by 6 bases; bases with no gene match: 12. The CDR3 has 14 amino acids. From germline, CDR1 is SGHAT and CDR2 FQNNGV. This CDR3 is CASRPGLAPTGQFF. The CDR3 coding sequence is TGTGCCAGCAGGCCGGGACTAGCCCCTACAGGGCAGTTCTTC.